This T cell receptor beta chain was profiled in a study of response to subunit inactivated influenza vaccine. A few counts support this clonotype. Its specificity is not known. Each CDR3 protein gets one entry after TCRdb re-called the RT-PCR reads with MiXCR. Of hundreds of thousands of distinct CDR3 sequences in the sample, around 16% were seen once. Study-level findings and limits: After each seasonal influenza vaccination, few new T cells are recruited, the authors suggested.

This CDR3 comprises 16 residues. Trimming at V came to 1 base and at J to 7 bases, leaving 4 bases not matched to a gene. Germline loops: CDR1 LGHNA, CDR2 YSLEER. The sample was PBMCs from blood, taken roughly 12 days after vaccination. The chain couples TRBV4-3 to TRBJ2-1; TRBD2 matches 13 bases. The sequence was collected from a man over 45 who received an inactivated influenza vaccine. The CDR3 bases are TGCGCCAGCAGCCAAGGGGGACTAGCGGGAATGAATGAGCAGTTCTTC. Its protein product is CASSQGGLAGMNEQFF.